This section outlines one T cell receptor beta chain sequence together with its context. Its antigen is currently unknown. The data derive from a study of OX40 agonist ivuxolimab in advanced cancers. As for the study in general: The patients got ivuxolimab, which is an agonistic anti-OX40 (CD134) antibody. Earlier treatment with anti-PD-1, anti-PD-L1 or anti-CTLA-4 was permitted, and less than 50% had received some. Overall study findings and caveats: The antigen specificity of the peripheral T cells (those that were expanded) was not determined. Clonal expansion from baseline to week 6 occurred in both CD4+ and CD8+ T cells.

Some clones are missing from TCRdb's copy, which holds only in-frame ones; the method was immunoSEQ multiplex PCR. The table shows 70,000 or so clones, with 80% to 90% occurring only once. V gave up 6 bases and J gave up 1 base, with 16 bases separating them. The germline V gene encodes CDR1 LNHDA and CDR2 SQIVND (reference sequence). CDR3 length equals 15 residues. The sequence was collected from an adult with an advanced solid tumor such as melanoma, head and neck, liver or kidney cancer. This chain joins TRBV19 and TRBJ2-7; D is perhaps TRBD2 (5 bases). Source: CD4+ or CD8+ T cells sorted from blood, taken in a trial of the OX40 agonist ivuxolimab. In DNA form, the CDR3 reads TGTGCCAGTAGCTCGGGGTTAGGGTTGTCCTACGAGCAGTACTTC. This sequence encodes CASSSGLGLSYEQYF. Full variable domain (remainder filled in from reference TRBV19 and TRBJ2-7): DGGITQSPKYLFRKEGQNVTLSCEQNLNHDAMYWYRQDPGQGLRLIYYSQIVNDFQKGDIAEGYSVSREKKESFPLTVTSAQKNPTAFYLCASSSGLGLSYEQYFGPGTRLTVT.